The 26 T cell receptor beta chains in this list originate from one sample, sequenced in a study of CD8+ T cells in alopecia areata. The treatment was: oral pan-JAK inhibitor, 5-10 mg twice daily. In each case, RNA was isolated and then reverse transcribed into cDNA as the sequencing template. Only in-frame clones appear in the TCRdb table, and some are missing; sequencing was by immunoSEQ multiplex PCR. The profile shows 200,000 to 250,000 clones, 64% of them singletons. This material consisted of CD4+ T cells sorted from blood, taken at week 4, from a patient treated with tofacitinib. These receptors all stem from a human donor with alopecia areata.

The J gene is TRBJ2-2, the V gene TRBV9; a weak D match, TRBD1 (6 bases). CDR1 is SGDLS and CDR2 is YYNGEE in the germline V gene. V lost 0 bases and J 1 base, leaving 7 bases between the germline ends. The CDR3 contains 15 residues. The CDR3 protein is CASSVGQENTGELFF. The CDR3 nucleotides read TGTGCCAGCAGCGTAGGACAGGAGAACACCGGGGAGCTGTTTTTT.

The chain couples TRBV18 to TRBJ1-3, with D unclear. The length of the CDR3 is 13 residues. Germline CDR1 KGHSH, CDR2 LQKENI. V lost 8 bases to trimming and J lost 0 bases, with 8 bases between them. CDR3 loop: CASGRDSGNTIYF. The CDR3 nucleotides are TGTGCCAGCGGCAGAGACTCTGGAAACACCATATATTTT.

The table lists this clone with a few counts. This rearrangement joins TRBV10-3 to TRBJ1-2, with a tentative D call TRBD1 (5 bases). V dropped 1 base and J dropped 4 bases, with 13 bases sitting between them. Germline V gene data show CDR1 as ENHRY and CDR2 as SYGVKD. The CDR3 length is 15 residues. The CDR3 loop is CAISELVGATYGYTF. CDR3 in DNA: TGTGCCATCAGTGAGTTGGTCGGGGCCACCTATGGCTACACCTTC.

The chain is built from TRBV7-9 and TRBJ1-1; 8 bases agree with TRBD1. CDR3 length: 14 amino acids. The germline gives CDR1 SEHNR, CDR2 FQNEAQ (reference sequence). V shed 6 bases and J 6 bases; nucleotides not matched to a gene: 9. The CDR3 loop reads CASRPIGQGAEAFF. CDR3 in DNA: TGTGCCAGCAGGCCTATTGGACAGGGAGCTGAAGCTTTCTTT.

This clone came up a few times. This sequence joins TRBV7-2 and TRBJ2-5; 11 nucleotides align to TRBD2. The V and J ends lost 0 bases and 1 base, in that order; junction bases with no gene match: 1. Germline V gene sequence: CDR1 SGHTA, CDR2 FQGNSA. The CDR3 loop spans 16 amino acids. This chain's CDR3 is CASSLALAGGQETQYF. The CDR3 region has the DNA TGTGCCAGCAGCTTAGCCCTAGCGGGGGGCCAAGAGACCCAGTACTTC.

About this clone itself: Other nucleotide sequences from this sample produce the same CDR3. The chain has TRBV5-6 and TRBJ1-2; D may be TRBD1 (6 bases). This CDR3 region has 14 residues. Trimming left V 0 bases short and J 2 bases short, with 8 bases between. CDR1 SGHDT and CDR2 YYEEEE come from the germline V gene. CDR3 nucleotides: TGTGCCAGCAGCTTGGGTGACAGGAACTATGGCTACACCTTC. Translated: CASSLGDRNYGYTF.

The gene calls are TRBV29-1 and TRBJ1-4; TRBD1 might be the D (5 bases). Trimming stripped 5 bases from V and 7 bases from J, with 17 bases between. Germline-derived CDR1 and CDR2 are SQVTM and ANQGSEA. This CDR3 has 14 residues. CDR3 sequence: CSVLLTGLSEKLFF. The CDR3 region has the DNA TGCAGCGTTCTACTTACGGGGCTAAGTGAAAAACTGTTTTTT.

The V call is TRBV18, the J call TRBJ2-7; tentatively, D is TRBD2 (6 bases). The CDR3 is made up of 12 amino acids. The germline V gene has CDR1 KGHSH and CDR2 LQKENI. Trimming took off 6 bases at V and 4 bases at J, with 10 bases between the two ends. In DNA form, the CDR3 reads TGTGCCAGCTCGCGGGACCCTTACGAGCAGTACTTC. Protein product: CASSRDPYEQYF.

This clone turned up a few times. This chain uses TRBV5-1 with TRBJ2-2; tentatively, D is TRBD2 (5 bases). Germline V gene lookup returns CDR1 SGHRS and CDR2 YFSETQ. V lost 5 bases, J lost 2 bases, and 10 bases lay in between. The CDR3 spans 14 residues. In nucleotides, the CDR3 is TGCGCCAGCAGGGCTAGCTCAAACACCGGGGAGCTGTTTTTT. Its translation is CASRASSNTGELFF.

CDR3 coding DNA: TGTGCCAGCAGGACCGACCCTAGCACAGATACGCAGTATTTT. Its translation: CASRTDPSTDTQYF. The chain carries TRBV6-6 and TRBJ2-3; D unresolved. The V end lost 6 bases, the J end lost 0 bases, and 10 bases lay between the germline ends. Germline loops: CDR1 MNHNY, CDR2 SVGAGI (reference sequence). CDR3 size: 14 residues.

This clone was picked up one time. Here the CDR3 DNA reads TGTGCCACCGTTTCTAGGACAGGGTCTTCTCGTTATGGCTACACCTTC. The encoded protein is CATVSRTGSSRYGYTF. V gene TRBV10-3 combines with J gene TRBJ1-2; 8 bases line up with TRBD1. The J segment lost 5 bases and the V segment lost 10 bases, leaving 18 bases of the junction unmatched. CDR1 ENHRY and CDR2 SYGVKD come from the germline V gene. This CDR3 is built from 16 residues.

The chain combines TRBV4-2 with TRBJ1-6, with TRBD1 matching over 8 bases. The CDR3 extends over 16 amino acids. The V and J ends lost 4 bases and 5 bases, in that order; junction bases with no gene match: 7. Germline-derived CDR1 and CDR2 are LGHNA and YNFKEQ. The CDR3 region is CASSPNRGSHNSPLHF. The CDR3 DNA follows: TGTGCCAGCAGCCCGAACAGGGGGAGCCATAATTCACCCCTCCACTTT.

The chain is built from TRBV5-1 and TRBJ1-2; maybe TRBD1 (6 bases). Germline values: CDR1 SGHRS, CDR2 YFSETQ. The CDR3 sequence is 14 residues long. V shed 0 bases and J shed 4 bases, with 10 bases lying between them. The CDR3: CASSLAGAPYGYTF. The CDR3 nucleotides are TGCGCCAGCAGCTTGGCAGGGGCCCCCTATGGCTACACCTTC.

For the CDR3, the DNA is TGTGCCGGGGAGCGGGACGGTAATTCACCCCTCCACTTT. Translation gives CAGERDGNSPLHF. The rearrangement links TRBV2 to TRBJ1-6; the D gene is possibly TRBD1 (5 bases). CDR1 is SNHLY and CDR2 is FYNNEI in the germline V gene. V lost 11 bases to trimming and J lost 6 bases, with 14 bases between them. This CDR3 region has 13 residues.

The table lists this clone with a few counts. DNA for the CDR3: TGTGCCAGCAGCTTAGCGACGGCTCCAAGGGGTTCACCCCTCCACTTT. It codes for CASSLATAPRGSPLHF. This chain uses TRBV7-9 with TRBJ1-6; D might be TRBD1 (5 bases). The CDR3 runs 16 residues. The germline gives CDR1 SEHNR, CDR2 FQNEAQ (reference sequence). The ends were cut back, 0 bases at V and 9 bases at J, with 15 bases in the middle.

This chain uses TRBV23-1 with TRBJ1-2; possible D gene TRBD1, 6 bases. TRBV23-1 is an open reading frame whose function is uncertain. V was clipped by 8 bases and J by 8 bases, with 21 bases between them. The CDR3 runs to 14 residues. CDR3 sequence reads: CASRPDRPRRGYTF. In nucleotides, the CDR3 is TGCGCCAGCCGACCCGACAGGCCCAGGCGAGGCTACACCTTC.

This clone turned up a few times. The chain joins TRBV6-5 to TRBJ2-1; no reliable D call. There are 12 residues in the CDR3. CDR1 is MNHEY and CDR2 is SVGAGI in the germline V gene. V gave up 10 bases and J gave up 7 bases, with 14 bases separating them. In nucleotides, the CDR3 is TGTGCCATCAGAGACGCAAGTAATGAGCAGTTCTTC. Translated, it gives CAIRDASNEQFF.

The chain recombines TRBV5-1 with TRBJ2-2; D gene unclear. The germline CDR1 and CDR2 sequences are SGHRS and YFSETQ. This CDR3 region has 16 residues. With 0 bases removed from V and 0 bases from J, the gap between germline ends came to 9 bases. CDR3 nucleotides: TGCGCCAGCAGCTTGGCCGCCCGATCGAACACCGGGGAGCTGTTTTTT. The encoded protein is CASSLAARSNTGELFF.

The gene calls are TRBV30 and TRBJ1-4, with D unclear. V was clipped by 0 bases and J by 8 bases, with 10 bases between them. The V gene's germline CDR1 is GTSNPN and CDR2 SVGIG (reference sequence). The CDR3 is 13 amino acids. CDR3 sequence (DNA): TGTGCCTGGAGTGTAAGCAGTCCCGAAAAACTGTTTTTT. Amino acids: CAWSVSSPEKLFF.

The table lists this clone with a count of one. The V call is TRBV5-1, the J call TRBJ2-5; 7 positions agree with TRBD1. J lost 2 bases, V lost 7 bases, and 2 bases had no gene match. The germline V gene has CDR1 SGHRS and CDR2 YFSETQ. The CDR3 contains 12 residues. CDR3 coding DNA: TGCGCCAGCCGGGGACAGCAAGAGACCCAGTACTTC. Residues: CASRGQQETQYF.

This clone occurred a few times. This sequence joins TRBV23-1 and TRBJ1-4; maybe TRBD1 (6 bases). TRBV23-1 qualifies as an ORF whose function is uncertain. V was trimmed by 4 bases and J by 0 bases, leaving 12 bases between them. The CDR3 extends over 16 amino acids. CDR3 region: CASSRRGTSTNEKLFF. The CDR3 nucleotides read TGCGCCAGCAGTCGGCGTGGGACATCAACTAATGAAAAACTGTTTTTT.

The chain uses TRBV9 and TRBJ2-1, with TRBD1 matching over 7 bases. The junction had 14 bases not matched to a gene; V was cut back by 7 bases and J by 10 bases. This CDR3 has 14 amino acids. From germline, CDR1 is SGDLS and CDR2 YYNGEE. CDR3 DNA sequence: TGTGCCAGCGCCGGGACAGACATTACGGGGGAGCAGTTCTTC. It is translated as CASAGTDITGEQFF. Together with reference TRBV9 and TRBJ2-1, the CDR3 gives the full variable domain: DSGVTQTPKHLITATGQRVTLRCSPRSGDLSVYWYQQSLDQGLQFLIQYYNGEERAKGNILERFSAQQFPDLHSELNLSSLELGDSALYFCASAGTDITGEQFFGPGTRLTVL.

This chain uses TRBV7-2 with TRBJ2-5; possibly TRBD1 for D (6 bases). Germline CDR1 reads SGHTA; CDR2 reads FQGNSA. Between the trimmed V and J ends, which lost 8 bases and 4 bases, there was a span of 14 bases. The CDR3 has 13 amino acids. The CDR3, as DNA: TGTGCCAGCGTCAAGGGGGTGGGAGAGACCCAGTACTTC. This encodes CASVKGVGETQYF.

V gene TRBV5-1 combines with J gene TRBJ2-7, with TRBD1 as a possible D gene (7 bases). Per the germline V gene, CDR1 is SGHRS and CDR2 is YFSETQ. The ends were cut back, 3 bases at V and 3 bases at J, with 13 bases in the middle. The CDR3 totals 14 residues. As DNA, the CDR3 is TGCGCCAGCAGCTGGAACAGGGGAGGCTACGAGCAGTACTTC. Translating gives CASSWNRGGYEQYF.

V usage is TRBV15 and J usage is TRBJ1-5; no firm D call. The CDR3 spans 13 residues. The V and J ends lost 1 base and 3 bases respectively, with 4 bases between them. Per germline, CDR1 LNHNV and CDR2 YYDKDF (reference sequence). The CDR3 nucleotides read TGTGCCACCAGCAGAGGAGACAATCAGCCCCAGCATTTT. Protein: CATSRGDNQPQHF.

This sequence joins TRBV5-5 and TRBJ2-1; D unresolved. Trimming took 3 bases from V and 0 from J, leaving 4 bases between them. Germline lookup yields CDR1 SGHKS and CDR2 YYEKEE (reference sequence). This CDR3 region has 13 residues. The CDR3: CASSSLSYNEQFF. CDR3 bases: TGTGCCAGCAGCTCTCTCTCCTACAATGAGCAGTTCTTC.